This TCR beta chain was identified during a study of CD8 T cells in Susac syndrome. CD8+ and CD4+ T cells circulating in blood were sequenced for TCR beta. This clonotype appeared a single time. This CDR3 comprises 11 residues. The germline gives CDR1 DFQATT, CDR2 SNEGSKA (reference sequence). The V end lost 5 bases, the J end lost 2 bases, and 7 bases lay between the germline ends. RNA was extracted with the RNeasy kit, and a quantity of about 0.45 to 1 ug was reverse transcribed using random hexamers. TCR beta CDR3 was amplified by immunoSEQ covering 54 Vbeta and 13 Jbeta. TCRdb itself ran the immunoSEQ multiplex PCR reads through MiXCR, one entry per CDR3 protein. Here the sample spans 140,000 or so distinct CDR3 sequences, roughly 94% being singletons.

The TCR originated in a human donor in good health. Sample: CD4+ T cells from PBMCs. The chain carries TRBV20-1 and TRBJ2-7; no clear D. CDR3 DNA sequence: TGCAGTGCTCGGATGACCTACGAGCAGTACTTC. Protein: CSARMTYEQYF.